This paragraph covers one T cell receptor beta chain sequence. This clone was detected only once. Its antigen is unknown. Base qualities are not provided; no much larger clone lies one nucleotide away. Using the deep immunoSEQ assay, multiplex PCR amplified TCR CDR3 regions from genomic DNA. For each cell subset, the extracted genomic DNA was distributed evenly across all wells of several immunoSEQ 96-well plates, and each plate served as one replicate. Each replicate PCR for sorted subsets received about 200 ng genomic DNA, equal to roughly 30,000 T cell genomes. Purified libraries were quantified with a Qubit 3.0 fluorometer, sized on a Bioanalyzer 2100, and re-quantified with the KAPA Library Quantification kit. Every immunoSEQ 96-well plate was sequenced on a separate single-read 150-cycle Illumina NextSeq 550 flow cell. The source study handled its data this way. Because the immunoSEQ output included only junctional sequences and no quality scores, the filtering could not be the same as the filtering used for full-length reads. Sequences were annotated with PyIR, a Python wrapper for IgBLAST v1.9, using IMGT germline references to assign V/J genes and CDR3. Reads with weak V/J assignments (E-value above 1e-6), missing CDR3, stop codons, out-of-frame junctions, or ambiguous translated residues were removed. V3J clonotypes were defined as sequences sharing the same inferred V gene, J gene, and CDR3 amino acid sequence. To compute the percentage overlap between repertoires, the number of shared unique clonotypes was divided by the size of the smaller repertoire. Richness of each repertoire was evaluated using RTK rarefaction, the Chao1 estimator, and Recon v2.1 estimates of unobserved clonotypes. Generation probabilities were computed with OLGA for all TCRbeta clonotypes obtained by the gDNA method from several donors. TCRdb limited this immuneACCESS table to in-frame rearrangements with V and J called. A share of clones is missing; checked studies link under half to unresolved V genes, and the rest is unexplained. Clonal size and the V and J genes are those of that table, whereas D and trimming came from the DNA. The sample has approximately 350,000 clones on record, approximately 74% of them singletons. The top ten clones comprise about 9.4% of the sample.

The sample originates from a study of shared clonotypes between healthy human individuals (TCRdb year 2020). About the study as a whole: The cohort included a few men and a couple of women between 18 and 49 years of age. For each donor, CD4 naive and CD4 memory were each run on three plates, CD8 naive on two plates, and CD8 memory on one plate. To estimate repertoire size and how much clonotypes are shared between individuals, the study performed deep sequencing of blood TCR repertoires from a few healthy adults. Different laboratories and diverse techniques were used to prepare libraries and sequence TCR repertoires, to increase sequencing depth and limit assay-specific biases. Per donor, leukapheresis produced somewhere between about 0.85 and 9.5 billion PBMCs. What the work shows at the level of the full study, not this receptor alone: Compared with non-shared clonotypes, the clonotypes found in all four sorted-subset donors had higher generation probabilities. Across four donors, approximately 4.6% of naive CD4, roughly 3.5% of naive CD8, under 2.5% of memory CD4, and 0.4% to 0.45% of memory CD8 clonotypes were shared. Naive subsets generally had larger estimated clonotype richness than memory subsets did. Even with the large sequencing depth, rarefaction of the sorted-subset datasets indicated that sequencing was incomplete. Pairwise subsampling led to the expectation that sequencing depth would affect the degree of clonotype sharing among donors. The genetic and exposure-history diversity represented was limited by the small number of donors. Sampling was restricted to blood, and TCR repertoires in tissue are likely to differ from TCR repertoires in blood.

The donors were healthy, HIV-negative adults who had no recently reported acute infections or vaccinations. Every donor was a Caucasian adult residing in Nashville, Tennessee, USA. CD4+ T cells were enriched by magnetic negative selection; naive cells were then positively selected on CD45RA, and the negative fraction formed the memory subset. After blood collection by leukapheresis, PBMCs were isolated using Ficoll-Histopaque density gradient centrifugation and then cryopreserved in the vapor phase of liquid nitrogen. Purity and quantity of every magnetically sorted T cell population were checked by analytical flow cytometry. Each sorted fraction had its genomic DNA isolated and then quantified by UV absorbance on a Nanodrop 2000c. Here V drops 6 bases and J drops 7 bases, and the junction holds 6 bases not matched to any gene. The CDR3 numbers 14 residues from cysteine through phenylalanine. The read is trimmed to its CDR3 DNA, 42 bases read in frame from base 1. In the germline V gene, CDR1 corresponds to MNHEY and CDR2 to SVGAGI.

The chain links TRBV6-5 with TRBJ2-5; 12 bases in the junction line up with TRBD2. The sequenced sample consisted of memory CD4+ T cells sorted from blood. The cell subset or site label, read with the paper, signifies: CD45RA-negative fraction. This receptor was identified in a man aged 30-40 years in good health. The sequenced DNA: TGTGCCAGCAGCCATACTAGCGGGAGGAGGACCCAGTACTTC. This translates into CASSHTSGRRTQYF.